Below, one TCR beta chain is given with its context. The antigen is unknown. This entry belongs to a study of vaccination effects on CD4 cells after COVID-19. Whole-study context: Either the mRNA-1273 or the BNT162b2 vaccine was given to participants as two doses.

ViraFEST assay sequencing came after antigen-specific CD4+ T cells were expanded with viral peptide pools. With more than nine days of culture completed, CD4+ T cells were isolated. From March to December 2020, the person had a SARS-CoV-2 infection that was confirmed by PCR. The authors replaced half the medium with IL-2 medium on days 3 and 7. CDR1 and CDR2 from the germline V gene are MNHEY and SVGEGT. The CDR3 totals 15 residues. Trimming at V came to 2 bases and at J to 3 bases, leaving 3 bases not matched to a gene. Clones were sequenced by immunoSEQ multiplex PCR, and TCRdb holds only the in-frame ones, with some missing. The sample lists tens of thousands of clones, 70% to 85% seen once, with around 30% in the top ten. Findings of the study overall: Clones arising from infection and from vaccination showed marked clonal contraction late after vaccination.

The V call is TRBV6-2 or TRBV6-3, the J call TRBJ2-1, with 8 bases matching TRBD2. The sample was CD4+ T cells from PBMCs cultured with a peptide pool, taken before COVID-19 vaccination. This TCR derives from a human donor who had a prior SARS-CoV-2 infection. The CDR3 is CASSYGTRVYNEQFF. The CDR3 bases are TGTGCCAGCAGTTACGGGACTAGGGTCTACAATGAGCAGTTCTTC.